This is a list of T cell receptor beta chains from one sample in a study of beta chain features in type 1 diabetes. TCRdb's copy holds only in-frame clones and misses some; the assay was immunoSEQ multiplex PCR. The profile shows 630,000 or so clones, over 12% of them singletons. Sequencing used naive CD4+ T cells from blood. The receptors shown here come from a man younger than 30 with type 1 diabetes. The CDR3 runs from the conserved cysteine through the conserved F or W. A D gene is named only where the DNA matches it firmly. The size field is filled for only some rows; it gives once, few, many or a size class.

>-|TRBJ2-1|-|TRBV25-1|15
TGTGCCAGCAGTGTAGCGTCTAGCTCCTACAATGAGCAGTTCTTC
CASSVASSSYNEQFF
>TRBD1|TRBJ1-1|few|TRBV10-2|13
TGCGCCAGCAGCGGACAGGGGCTCACTGAAGCTTTCTTT
CASSGQGLTEAFF
>TRBD2|TRBJ2-7|-|TRBV7-9|15
TGTGCCAGCAGCCCTCAACTAGCGGGGCAGCGGGAGCAGTACTTC
CASSPQLAGQREQYF
>-|TRBJ1-2|-|TRBV28|15
TGTGCCAGCAGTTTACAGGGACCCCCGGGATATGGCTACACCTTC
CASSLQGPPGYGYTF
>TRBD1|TRBJ2-4|few|TRBV11-1|16
TGTGCCAGCAGCTTAAGGGACAGCAGGGATTGGTACATTCAGTACTTC
CASSLRDSRDWYIQYF
>-|TRBJ2-2|-|TRBV9|16
TGTGCCAGCAGCGTAGGGCGCTCCCCCGCCGCCGGGGAGCTGTTTTTT
CASSVGRSPAAGELFF
>TRBD2|TRBJ2-7|-|TRBV5-4|17
TGTGCCAGCAGCTTTAAGCGTGGGACTAGCGACTACTACGAGCAGTACTTC
CASSFKRGTSDYYEQYF
>-|TRBJ2-1|few|TRBV14|14
TGTGCCAGCAGCCAAGGGGAACACTGGAATGAGCAGTTCTTC
CASSQGEHWNEQFF
>-|TRBJ1-2|-|TRBV6-5|16
TGTGCCAGCAGTTACTCTACACGTAGAGCTAACTATGGCTACACCTTC
CASSYSTRRANYGYTF
>-|TRBJ1-3|-|TRBV4-2|17
TGTGCCAGCAGCCAAGATCTTCCAGCCAGCTCTGGAAACACCATATATTTT
CASSQDLPASSGNTIYF
>-|TRBJ2-3|-|TRBV5-1|13
TGCGCCAGCAGCGCGAATGCTGGGGATACGCAGTATTTT
CASSANAGDTQYF
>TRBD1|TRBJ1-5|-|TRBV4-2|17
TGTGCCAGCAGCCAAGACGTGAAGACAGGGAGCAATCAGCCCCAGCATTTT
CASSQDVKTGSNQPQHF
>TRBD1|TRBJ1-2|-|TRBV5-1|14
TGCGCCAGCAGCTCCGACAGGGAATCCTATGGCTACACCTTC
CASSSDRESYGYTF
>TRBD2|TRBJ2-1|-|TRBV30|18
TGTGCCTGGAGTGTAATGGGACTAGCGGGGGGCCCATACAATGAGCAGTTCTTC
CAWSVMGLAGGPYNEQFF
>TRBD2|TRBJ2-5|few|TRBV7-2|13
TGTGCCAGCAGCTTAGCGGGACTAGCGGGGAACCACTTC
CASSLAGLAGNHF
>-|TRBJ2-2|-|TRBV5-1|14
TGCGCCAGCAGCGCGGACGGGAACACCGGGGAGCTGTTTTTT
CASSADGNTGELFF
>TRBD1|TRBJ1-2|few|TRBV30|17
TGTGCCTGGAGTGGGGGACAGGGGGCCCTATTTTACTATGGCTACACCTTC
CAWSGGQGALFYYGYTF
>-|TRBJ1-1|few|TRBV7-2|13
TGTGCCAGCAGCTTTGAAACAGACACTGAAGCTTTCTTT
CASSFETDTEAFF